The 4 T cell receptor beta chains below come from one sample, sequenced in a study of OX40 agonist ivuxolimab in advanced cancers. Some clones are missing from TCRdb's copy, which holds only in-frame ones; the method was immunoSEQ multiplex PCR. The table lists 70,000 or so clones, 90% to 95% of them singletons. The source material was CD4+ or CD8+ T cells sorted from blood, sampled in a trial of the OX40 agonist ivuxolimab. These receptors originate from an adult with an advanced solid tumor such as melanoma, head and neck, liver or kidney cancer.

This chain connects TRBV12-2 to TRBJ1-1. TRBV12-2 represents a pseudogene. The CDR3 runs to 13 residues. CDR3 coding DNA: TGTGCGATTCCCAACCCAAGGAACACTGAAGCTTTCTTT. Protein: CAIPNPRNTEAFF.

The rearrangement uses TRBV7-9 and TRBJ1-2, with TRBD1 matching 8 bases. Germline-derived CDR1 and CDR2 are SEHNR and FQNEAQ (reference sequence). The length of the CDR3 is 13 residues. V trimming: 5 bases; J trimming: 7 bases; junction bases outside the gene matches: 6. The CDR3 is CASSHDRGGGYTF. The DNA of the CDR3 is TGTGCCAGCAGCCACGACAGGGGCGGTGGCTACACCTTC.

The chain is built from TRBV10-1 and TRBJ2-5, with D possibly TRBD1 on 5 matching bases. Trimming took 6 bases from V and 4 from J, leaving 15 bases between them. This CDR3 region has 14 residues. Germline CDR1 reads WNHNN; CDR2 reads SYGVQD (reference sequence). The CDR3 region is CASSPTADRETQYF. In nucleotides, the CDR3 is TGCGCCAGCAGCCCGACAGCCGACCGAGAGACCCAGTACTTC.

This clone has just a few counts. The chain employs TRBV5-1 and TRBJ2-5, with TRBD2 matching 11 bases. Unmatched junction bases numbered 2, after V lost 2 bases and J lost 2 bases. CDR3 length: 15 amino acids. Looked up from germline, CDR1 is SGHRS and CDR2 is YFSETQ. The CDR3 nucleotides read TGCGCCAGCAGCTTCCCTAGCGGGGGGCAAGAGACCCAGTACTTC. Its translation is CASSFPSGGQETQYF.